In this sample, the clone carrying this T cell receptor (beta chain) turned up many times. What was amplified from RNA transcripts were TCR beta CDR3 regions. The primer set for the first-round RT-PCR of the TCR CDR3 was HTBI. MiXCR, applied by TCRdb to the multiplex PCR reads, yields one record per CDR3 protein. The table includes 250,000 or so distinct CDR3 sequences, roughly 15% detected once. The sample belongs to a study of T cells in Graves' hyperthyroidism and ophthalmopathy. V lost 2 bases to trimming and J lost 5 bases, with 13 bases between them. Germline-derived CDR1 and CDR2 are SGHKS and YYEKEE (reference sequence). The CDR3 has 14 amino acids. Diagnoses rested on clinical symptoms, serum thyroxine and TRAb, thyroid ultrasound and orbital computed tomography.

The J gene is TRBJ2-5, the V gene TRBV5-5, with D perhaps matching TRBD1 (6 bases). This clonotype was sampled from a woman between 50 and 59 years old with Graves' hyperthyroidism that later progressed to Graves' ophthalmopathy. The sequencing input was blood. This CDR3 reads CASSLRTARETQYF. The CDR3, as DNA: TGTGCCAGCAGCTTAAGGACAGCTAGGGAGACCCAGTACTTC.